Following are 10 T cell receptor beta chains from one sample sequenced in a study of T cell responses to AZD1222 COVID-19 vaccine. Here immunoSEQ multiplex PCR was the method, and the copy in TCRdb shows in-frame clones only, minus some. The sample gives 98,000 or so clones, around 86% of which show up once; 3.3% is in the top ten. Sequenced here: peripheral blood, sampled 28 days after the second dose of the MenACWY control vaccine. The receptor source for this set is an adult who received the MenACWY meningococcal vaccine as a control.

This clone was detected only once. The sample carries other DNA sequences with the same CDR3. The chain uses TRBV5-1 and TRBJ2-7; 9 nucleotides line up with TRBD1. Trimming removed 4 bases from V and 5 bases from J; junction bases left unmatched: 4. Germline CDR1 SGHRS, CDR2 YFSETQ. The CDR3 is made up of 13 amino acids. The DNA of the CDR3 is TGCGCCAGCAGCCTGGGACAGGGTGACGAGCAGTACTTC. Residues: CASSLGQGDEQYF.

Of note for this clone: Other DNA sequences in this sample translate to the same CDR3. The chain has TRBV5-4 and TRBJ2-2; 9 nucleotides line up with TRBD1. This CDR3 has 15 amino acids. V trimming: 3 bases; J trimming: 2 bases; junction bases outside the gene matches: 2. CDR1 and CDR2 (germline): SGHNT, YYREEE (reference sequence). CDR3 loop: CASSWGQGNTGELFF. Here the CDR3 DNA reads TGTGCCAGCAGCTGGGGACAGGGTAACACCGGGGAGCTGTTTTTT.

The rearrangement uses TRBV6-6 and TRBJ2-5; 9 nucleotides align to TRBD2. This CDR3 has 16 residues. V lost 4 bases to trimming and J lost 5 bases; unmatched junction nucleotides: 11. CDR1 MNHNY and CDR2 SVGAGI come from the germline V gene (reference sequence). CDR3 nucleotides: TGTGCCAGCAGTTCCCCAGGCTTAGCGGGGGTCGAGACCCAGTACTTC. Protein sequence: CASSSPGLAGVETQYF.

This clone was observed a single time. This rearrangement joins TRBV7-2 to TRBJ1-4; D ambiguous. The length of the CDR3 is 13 residues. Trimming shortened V by 5 bases and J by 2 bases, and 6 bases separated the two germline ends. Germline-derived CDR1 and CDR2 are SGHTA and FQGNSA. In DNA, the CDR3 is TGTGCCAGCAGCCAAGGGACTAATGAAAAACTGTTTTTT. Protein sequence: CASSQGTNEKLFF.

V usage is TRBV7-2 and J usage is TRBJ2-7, with 7 bases identical to TRBD2. The CDR3 runs to 16 residues. Germline lookup yields CDR1 SGHTA and CDR2 FQGNSA. J lost 0 bases, V lost 6 bases, and 11 bases had no gene match. The CDR3 nucleotides are TGTGCCAGCAGTTCATCAAGCGGGATACGCTCCTACGAGCAGTACTTC. Its protein product is CASSSSSGIRSYEQYF.

The chain is built from TRBV4-2 and TRBJ1-4; D gene unclear. The CDR3 consists of 14 residues. Germline CDR1 and CDR2: LGHNA and YNFKEQ. V was shortened by 0 bases and J by 13 bases, with 15 bases between the two germline ends. The CDR3 DNA reads as TGTGCCAGCAGCCAAGATCGCGTCGGGGATAGACTGTTTTTT. Translated: CASSQDRVGDRLFF.

Details on this clone: Other DNA sequences from this sample encode an identical CDR3 as well. The chain combines TRBV6-5 with TRBJ2-7, with D possibly being TRBD1 or TRBD2 (5 bases each). This CDR3 comprises 15 residues. The germline gives CDR1 MNHEY, CDR2 SVGAGI. Between the trimmed V and J ends, which lost 2 bases and 0 bases, there was a span of 11 bases. CDR3 region: CASSYGQGRSYEQYF. CDR3 nucleotides: TGTGCCAGCAGTTACGGCCAGGGACGCTCCTACGAGCAGTACTTC.

This clone was detected a few times. The chain has TRBV2 and TRBJ1-5; possible D gene TRBD1, 6 bases. V was trimmed by 6 bases and J by 2 bases, leaving 20 bases between them. Germline V lookup: CDR1 SNHLY, CDR2 FYNNEI. The length of the CDR3 is 17 residues. The CDR3 DNA sequence: TGTGCCAGCAGGACCGGGACACTAAGGTTGGGCAATCAGCCCCAGCATTTT. Protein sequence: CASRTGTLRLGNQPQHF.

CDR3 amino acids: CAWKGGGDYNEQFF. DNA of the CDR3: TGTGCCTGGAAGGGCGGGGGGGACTACAATGAGCAGTTCTTC. J is TRBJ2-1 and V is TRBV30; TRBD2 aligns across 9 bases. This CDR3 is 14 amino acids long. The J segment lost 3 bases and the V segment lost 4 bases, leaving 4 bases of the junction unmatched. CDR1 and CDR2 (germline): GTSNPN, SVGIG (reference sequence).

V and J are TRBV6-2 or TRBV6-3 and TRBJ2-7; 10 nucleotides agree with TRBD2. The CDR3 extends over 18 amino acids. CDR1 and CDR2 from the germline V gene are MNHEY and SVGEGT. Unmatched junction bases numbered 13, after V lost 5 bases and J lost 0 bases. The DNA for the CDR3 is TGTGCCAGCAGTAATCTAGCGGGGGTTTACAAAAGCTCCTACGAGCAGTACTTC. It specifies CASSNLAGVYKSSYEQYF.